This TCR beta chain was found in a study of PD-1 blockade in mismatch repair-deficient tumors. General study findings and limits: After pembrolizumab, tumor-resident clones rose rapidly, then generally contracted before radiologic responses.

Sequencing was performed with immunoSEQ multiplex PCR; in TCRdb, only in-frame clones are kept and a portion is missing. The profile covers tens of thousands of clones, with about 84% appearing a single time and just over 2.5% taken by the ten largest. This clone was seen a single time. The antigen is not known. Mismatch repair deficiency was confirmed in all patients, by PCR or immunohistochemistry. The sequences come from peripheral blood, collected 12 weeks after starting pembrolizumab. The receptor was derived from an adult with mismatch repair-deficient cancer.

For the CDR3, the DNA is TGTGCCAGCAGCTTCCCCAACACTGAAGCTTTCTTT. This codes for CASSFPNTEAFF. The chain couples TRBV7-2 to TRBJ1-1; D gene unclear. Germline V lookup: CDR1 SGHTA, CDR2 FQGNSA. The CDR3 sequence is 12 residues long. Trimming left V 3 bases short and J 2 bases short, with 4 bases between.